This T cell receptor delta chain originates from a study of gamma-delta chains in newborns, infants, children. Overall study: Polyclonal expansion of innate γδ T cells after birth follows microbial exposure.

Losses at the gene ends were 0 bases for V and 0 bases for J; bases not matched to a gene: 17. The CDR3 runs 19 residues. Germline loops: CDR1 TVYSNPD, CDR2 GDNSRS (reference sequence). With CATT, TCRdb re-called clones from the reads. Of about 4,000 delta-chain clones listed, about 45% were seen once; the top ten hold less than 10%. As to this clone: The sample has other DNA sequences that encode this CDR3 too.

The sequence came from a child who was a newborn, infant or young child, either healthy, febrile or measles-vaccinated (not recorded which). This rearrangement joins TRDV3 to TRDJ1, with TRDD3 matching 9 bases. Material: blood, obtained at week 6. DNA for the CDR3: TGTGCCTTTAGTCCCTTTCTCTCTACTGGGGGAGTTTACACCGATAAACTCATCTTT. It specifies CAFSPFLSTGGVYTDKLIF.